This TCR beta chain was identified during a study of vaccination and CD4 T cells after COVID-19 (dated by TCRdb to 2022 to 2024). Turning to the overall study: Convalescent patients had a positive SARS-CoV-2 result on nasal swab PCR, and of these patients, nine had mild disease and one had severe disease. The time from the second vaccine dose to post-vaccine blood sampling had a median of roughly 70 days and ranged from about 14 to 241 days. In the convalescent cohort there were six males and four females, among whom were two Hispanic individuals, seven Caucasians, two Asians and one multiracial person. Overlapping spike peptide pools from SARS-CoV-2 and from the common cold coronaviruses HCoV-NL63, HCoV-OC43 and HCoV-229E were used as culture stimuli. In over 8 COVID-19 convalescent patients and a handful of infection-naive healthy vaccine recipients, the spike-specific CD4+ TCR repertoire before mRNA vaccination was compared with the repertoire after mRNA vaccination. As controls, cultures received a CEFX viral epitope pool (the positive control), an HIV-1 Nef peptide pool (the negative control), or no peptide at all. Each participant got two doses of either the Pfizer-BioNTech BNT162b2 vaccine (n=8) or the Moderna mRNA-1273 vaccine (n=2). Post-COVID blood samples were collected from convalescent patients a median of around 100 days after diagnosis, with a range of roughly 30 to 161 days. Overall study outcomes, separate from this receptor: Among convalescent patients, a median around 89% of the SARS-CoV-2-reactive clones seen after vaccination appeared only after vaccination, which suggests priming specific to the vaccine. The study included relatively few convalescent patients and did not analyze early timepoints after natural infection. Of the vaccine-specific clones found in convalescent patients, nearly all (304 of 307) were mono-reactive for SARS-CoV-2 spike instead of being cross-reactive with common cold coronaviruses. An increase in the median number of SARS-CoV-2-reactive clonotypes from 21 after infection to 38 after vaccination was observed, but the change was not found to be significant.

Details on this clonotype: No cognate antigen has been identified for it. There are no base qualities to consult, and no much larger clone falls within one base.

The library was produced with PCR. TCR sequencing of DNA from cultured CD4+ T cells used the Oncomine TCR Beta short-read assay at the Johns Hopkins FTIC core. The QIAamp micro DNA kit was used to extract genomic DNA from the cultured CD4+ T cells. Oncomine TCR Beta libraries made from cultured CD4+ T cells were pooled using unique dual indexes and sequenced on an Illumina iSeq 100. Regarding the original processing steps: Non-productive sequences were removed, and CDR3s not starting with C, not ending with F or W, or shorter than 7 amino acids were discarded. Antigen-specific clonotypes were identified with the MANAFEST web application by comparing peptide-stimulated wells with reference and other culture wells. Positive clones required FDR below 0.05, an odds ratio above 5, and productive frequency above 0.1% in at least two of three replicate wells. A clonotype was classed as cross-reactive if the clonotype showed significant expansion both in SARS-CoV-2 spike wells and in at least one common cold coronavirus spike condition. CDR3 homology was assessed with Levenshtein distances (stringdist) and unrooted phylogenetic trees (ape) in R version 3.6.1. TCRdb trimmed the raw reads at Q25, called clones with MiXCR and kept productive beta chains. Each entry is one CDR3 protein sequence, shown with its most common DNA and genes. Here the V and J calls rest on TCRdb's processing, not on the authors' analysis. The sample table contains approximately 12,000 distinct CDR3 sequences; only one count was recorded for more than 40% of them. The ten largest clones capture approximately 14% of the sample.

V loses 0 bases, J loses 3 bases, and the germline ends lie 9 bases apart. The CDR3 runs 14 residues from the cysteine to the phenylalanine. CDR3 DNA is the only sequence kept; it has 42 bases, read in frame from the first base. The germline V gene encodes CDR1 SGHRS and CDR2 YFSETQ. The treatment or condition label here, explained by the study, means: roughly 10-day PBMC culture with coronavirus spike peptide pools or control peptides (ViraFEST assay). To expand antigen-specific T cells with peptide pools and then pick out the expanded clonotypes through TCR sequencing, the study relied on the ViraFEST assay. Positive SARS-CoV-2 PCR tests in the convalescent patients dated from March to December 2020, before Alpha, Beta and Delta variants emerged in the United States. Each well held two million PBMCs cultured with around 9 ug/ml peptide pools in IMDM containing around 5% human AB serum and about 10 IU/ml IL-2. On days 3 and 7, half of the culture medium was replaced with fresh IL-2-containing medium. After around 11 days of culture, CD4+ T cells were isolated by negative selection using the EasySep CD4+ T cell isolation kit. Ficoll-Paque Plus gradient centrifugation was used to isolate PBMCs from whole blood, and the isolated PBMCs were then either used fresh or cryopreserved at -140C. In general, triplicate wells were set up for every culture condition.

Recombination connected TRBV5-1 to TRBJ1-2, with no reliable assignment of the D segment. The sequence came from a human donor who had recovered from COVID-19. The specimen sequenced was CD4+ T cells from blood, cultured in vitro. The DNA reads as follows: TGCGCCAGCAGCTTGGCCCACGGTGACTATGGCTACACCTTC. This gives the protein CASSLAHGDYGYTF.